This passage covers 17 T cell receptor beta chains from one sample sequenced in a study of tumour-infiltrating T cells in Burkitt lymphoma (dated by TCRdb to about 2020). Library prep was done by the immunoSEQ multiplex PCR assay. This is the immuneACCESS table as TCRdb keeps it, with only in-frame sequences that have V and J called. A part of the clones is gone; compared with another copy, unresolved V genes explain less than half, and the rest is unexplained. The sample has under 2,000 clones on record, about 17% of them singletons. Clones ranked in the top ten supply 13% to 15% of the sample. Sequenced input: tumor tissue. The origin of the receptors is a human donor with diffuse large B-cell lymphoma.

There are a few counts of this clone. DNA for the CDR3: TGTGCCAGCAGCGTGGGAGGAAACCAAGAGACCCAGTACTTC. It translates to CASSVGGNQETQYF. V usage is TRBV9 and J usage is TRBJ2-5; the D gene is possibly TRBD2 (6 bases). Germline-derived CDR1 and CDR2 are SGDLS and YYNGEE. Trimming pared 2 bases from V and 0 bases from J, leaving 8 bases between. This CDR3 comprises 14 residues.

The chain combines TRBV19 with TRBJ1-4; D call uncertain. Germline-derived CDR1 and CDR2 are LNHDA and SQIVND (reference sequence). V lost 3 bases to trimming and J lost 0 bases, with 11 bases between them. The CDR3 consists of 16 residues. The CDR3 DNA reads TGTGCCAGTAGTATGGGGTACGGAGCAACTAATGAAAAACTGTTTTTT. It translates to CASSMGYGATNEKLFF. Using reference TRBV19 and TRBJ1-4 for the parts outside the CDR3, the full variable domain is DGGITQSPKYLFRKEGQNVTLSCEQNLNHDAMYWYRQDPGQGLRLIYYSQIVNDFQKGDIAEGYSVSREKKESFPLTVTSAQKNPTAFYLCASSMGYGATNEKLFFGSGTQLSVL.

This clone was counted between two and nine times. The rearrangement uses TRBV7-9 and TRBJ1-4, with D hard to call. Trimming took 3 bases from V and 4 from J, leaving 12 bases between them. Germline V lookup: CDR1 SEHNR, CDR2 FQNEAQ (reference sequence). The CDR3 length is 15 residues. CDR3 amino acids: CASSFDNRVNEKLFF. For the CDR3, the DNA is TGTGCCAGCAGCTTCGACAATCGGGTTAATGAAAAACTGTTTTTT.

The rearrangement links TRBV6-6 to TRBJ2-5; 9 positions match TRBD2. J gave up 2 bases and V 6 bases, and 10 bases lay outside the gene matches. CDR1 MNHNY and CDR2 SVGAGI come from the germline V gene (reference sequence). The CDR3 sequence is 16 residues long. The CDR3 spells CASSRPGLAGQETQYF. CDR3 nucleotides: TGTGCCAGCAGCCGCCCCGGGCTAGCGGGACAAGAGACCCAGTACTTC.

This clone was counted between two and nine times. The rearrangement joins TRBV5-5 to TRBJ1-2; no definite D call. The germline V and J ends were trimmed by 2 bases and 0 bases, with 17 bases remaining between them. This CDR3 contains 17 residues. Per the germline V gene, CDR1 is SGHKS and CDR2 is YYEKEE (reference sequence). DNA of the CDR3: TGTGCCAGCAGCTTAGACCCCGTAGAGAGAGCTAACTATGGCTACACCTTC. Translated: CASSLDPVERANYGYTF.

V is TRBV4-2 and J is TRBJ1-4; D is unclear. Germline V CDR1 and CDR2: LGHNA, YNFKEQ. The V gene lost 2 bases and the J gene lost 7 bases, with 14 bases spanning the gap. The CDR3 extends over 15 amino acids. CDR3 region: CASSQLETEIEKLFF. CDR3 nucleotide sequence: TGTGCCAGCAGCCAACTAGAGACTGAAATTGAAAAACTGTTTTTT.

This chain connects TRBV2 to TRBJ2-3; no clear D. The CDR3 is made up of 13 amino acids. The V and J ends lost 2 bases and 5 bases respectively, with 8 bases between them. Germline CDR1 SNHLY, CDR2 FYNNEI. The CDR3 is CASSELEKDTQYF. In DNA, the CDR3 is TGTGCCAGCAGTGAATTGGAGAAAGATACGCAGTATTTT.

The gene calls are TRBV18 and TRBJ1-4, with D possibly matching TRBD1 (6 bases). Trimming took 0 bases from V and 4 from J, leaving 15 bases between them. Germline CDR1 and CDR2: KGHSH and LQKENI. CDR3 size: 17 residues. The CDR3 DNA reads TGTGCCAGCTCACCACCGGGGGCTTCACCCTTTAATGAAAAACTGTTTTTT. This encodes CASSPPGASPFNEKLFF.

The chain employs TRBV5-1 and TRBJ2-3; a weak D match, TRBD2 (6 bases). V lost 0 bases and J lost 1, with 12 bases in between. The CDR3 is made up of 16 amino acids. Germline V gene sequence: CDR1 SGHRS, CDR2 YFSETQ. CDR3 protein: CASSLVAGPGTDTQYF. The CDR3 nucleotides are TGCGCCAGCAGCTTGGTGGCGGGACCAGGCACAGATACGCAGTATTTT.

This clone was recorded a few times. V gene TRBV9 combines with J gene TRBJ2-7, with 9 bases matching TRBD1. CDR3 length: 23 amino acids. CDR1 is SGDLS and CDR2 is YYNGEE in the germline V gene. V lost 5 bases and J lost 1; bases outside the gene matches: 31. The CDR3 DNA reads as TGTGCCAGCAGTTCCGGGGCCCGCCAACGCGCAAACTCGACAGGGGGGCAATCCTACGAGCAGTACTTC. This encodes CASSSGARQRANSTGGQSYEQYF.

This chain connects TRBV5-1 to TRBJ2-3; the match to TRBD2 covers 8 bases. The CDR3 is made up of 15 amino acids. V shed 2 bases and J 2 bases; nucleotides not matched to a gene: 4. The V gene's germline CDR1 is SGHRS and CDR2 YFSETQ. CDR3 nucleotides: TGCGCCAGCAGCTTCCAGCGGGGGCCCACAGATACGCAGTATTTT. Its translation: CASSFQRGPTDTQYF.

This chain joins TRBV6-1 and TRBJ1-4; D is unclear. In germline, CDR1 is MNHNS, CDR2 SASEGT. Trimming shortened V by 2 bases and J by 3 bases, and 10 bases separated the two germline ends. The CDR3 consists of 15 residues. The CDR3 protein is CASSESLGANEKLFF. The CDR3 DNA is TGTGCCAGCAGTGAATCGCTTGGGGCTAATGAAAAACTGTTTTTT.

V usage is TRBV5-1 and J usage is TRBJ1-4; no definite D call. CDR1 SGHRS and CDR2 YFSETQ come from the germline V gene. Deletions cut 0 bases from V and 7 bases from J, with 16 bases between. This CDR3 is built from 16 residues. The CDR3 spells CASSLGSGSQGEKLFF. The CDR3 nucleotides are TGCGCCAGCAGCTTGGGATCGGGCAGCCAAGGTGAAAAACTGTTTTTT.

This clone occurred a few times. The chain carries TRBV10-2 and TRBJ2-5; tentative D call: TRBD1 (5 bases). CDR1 is WSHSY and CDR2 is SAAADI in the germline V gene. The CDR3 consists of 13 residues. Trimming removed 0 bases at V and 5 bases at J, with 7 bases between. The CDR3 region has the DNA TGCGCCAGCAGTGAGTCGGGGCTGGAGACCCAGTACTTC. It is translated as CASSESGLETQYF.

This clone was seen only a few times. The V gene is TRBV7-9, the J gene TRBJ1-3, with D maybe TRBD1 (6 bases). The CDR3 extends over 15 amino acids. Trimming shortened V by 1 base and J by 1 base, and 8 bases separated the two germline ends. Germline V gene sequence: CDR1 SEHNR, CDR2 FQNEAQ (reference sequence). The CDR3 DNA follows: TGTGCCAGCAGCTTAGACAGGGTTTCTGGAAACACCATATATTTT. Translated: CASSLDRVSGNTIYF.

CDR3 bases: TGTGCCAGCGGTTCCGTGGACAGCTCCTACAATGAGCAGTTCTTC. Encoded protein: CASGSVDSSYNEQFF. V usage is TRBV27 and J usage is TRBJ2-1; TRBD1 is a possible D gene (6 bases). The CDR3 totals 15 residues. CDR1 and CDR2 (germline): MNHEY, SMNVEV (reference sequence). V was cut by 8 bases and J by 0 bases, with 14 bases left in between.

This chain links TRBV30 with TRBJ1-1, with D possibly matching TRBD1 (5 bases). Germline values: CDR1 GTSNPN, CDR2 SVGIG (reference sequence). V lost 3 bases, J lost 1 base, and 15 bases lay in between. The length of the CDR3 is 15 residues. CDR3: CAWSHRDRRNTEAFF. The DNA of the CDR3 is TGTGCCTGGAGCCATAGGGACCGGAGGAACACTGAAGCTTTCTTT.